Listed here are 18 T cell receptor beta chains from one sample, sequenced in a study of blood T cell repertoires in COVID-19. Libraries were prepared by immunoSEQ multiplex PCR; TCRdb keeps only in-frame clonotypes and omits some of them. In the table there are fewer than 95,000 clones, roughly 88% of which are singletons. Sequenced material: peripheral blood. The source is a man aged 60 to 75 with acute or convalescent COVID-19.

The chain is built from TRBV2 and TRBJ2-3, with 13 bases that match TRBD2. CDR3 length: 15 amino acids. Germline V CDR1 and CDR2: SNHLY, FYNNEI. V lost 6 bases, J lost 4 bases, and 4 bases stayed unmatched. CDR3 coding DNA: TGTGCCAGCAGACGGACTAGCGGGAGTGCAGATACGCAGTATTTT. As protein: CASRRTSGSADTQYF.

This chain uses TRBV6-5 with TRBJ2-3; 9 nucleotides align to TRBD2. The germline V gene has CDR1 MNHEY and CDR2 SVGAGI. There are 15 residues in the CDR3. V shed 8 bases and J 0 bases; nucleotides not matched to a gene: 6. CDR3 DNA: TGTGCCAGCGGGGGACTAGCAGATAGCACAGATACGCAGTATTTT. Protein product: CASGGLADSTDTQYF.

The chain couples TRBV15 to TRBJ2-5, with D maybe TRBD2 (7 bases). The CDR3 spans 15 residues. The V and J ends lost 6 bases and 1 base respectively, with 15 bases between them. From germline, CDR1 is LNHNV and CDR2 YYDKDF (reference sequence). The CDR3 DNA sequence: TGTGCCACCAGGACCCAGAGGGGGGGCCAAGAGACCCAGTACTTC. Protein sequence: CATRTQRGGQETQYF.

The chain recombines TRBV28 with TRBJ1-2; 7 bases line up with TRBD1. CDR3 length equals 13 residues. Germline CDR1 and CDR2: MDHEN and SYDVKM. J gave up 4 bases and V 5 bases, and 4 bases lay outside the gene matches. The CDR3 coding sequence is TGTGCCAGCAGTCGGGACAGTGGCTATGGCTACACCTTC. Protein product: CASSRDSGYGYTF.

The chain links TRBV5-6 to TRBJ2-3, with D possibly TRBD2 on 5 matching bases. The germline V gene encodes CDR1 SGHDT and CDR2 YYEEEE. V was pared by 4 bases and J by 1 base, with 16 bases between. The CDR3 contains 16 residues. The CDR3 sequence: CASSAIDYHGTDTQYF. CDR3 DNA: TGTGCCAGCAGCGCTATCGACTACCACGGCACAGATACGCAGTATTTT.

The chain joins TRBV2 to TRBJ2-1; TRBD2 agrees at 8 bases. Germline values: CDR1 SNHLY, CDR2 FYNNEI. The CDR3 sequence is 15 residues long. J gave up 5 bases and V 2 bases, and 5 bases lay outside the gene matches. CDR3 protein: CASSEKTGGHNEQFF. DNA for the CDR3: TGTGCCAGCAGTGAAAAGACGGGAGGGCACAATGAGCAGTTCTTC.

This sequence joins TRBV5-4 and TRBJ2-3; 12 bases fit TRBD1. The germline V gene has CDR1 SGHNT and CDR2 YYREEE (reference sequence). The CDR3 runs to 15 residues. Trimming removed 4 bases from V and 7 bases from J; junction bases left unmatched: 7. CDR3 region: CASSVGTGGAYTQYF. CDR3 DNA sequence: TGTGCCAGCAGCGTCGGGACAGGGGGCGCATATACGCAGTATTTT.

This chain connects TRBV24-1 to TRBJ2-1; D uncertain. The CDR3 has 13 residues. Germline CDR1 and CDR2: KGHDR and SFDVKD. The ends were cut back, 4 bases at V and 9 bases at J, with 12 bases in the middle. The CDR3 nucleotides are TGTGCCACCAGTGACCCCCGTGCGCCTGAGCAGTTCTTC. Translated, it gives CATSDPRAPEQFF.

The V call is TRBV2, the J call TRBJ1-4; unclear D gene. V shed 1 base and J shed 13 bases, with 7 bases lying between them. Looked up from germline, CDR1 is SNHLY and CDR2 is FYNNEI. This CDR3 is 11 amino acids long. The CDR3 region is CASSEGLSLFF. The CDR3 DNA reads as TGTGCCAGCAGTGAAGGGCTTTCACTGTTTTTT.

This clone was found once. The J gene is TRBJ2-7, the V gene TRBV2; possibly TRBD2 for D (6 bases). This CDR3 contains 15 residues. Germline V CDR1 and CDR2: SNHLY, FYNNEI. The V gene lost 4 bases and the J gene lost 5 bases, with 18 bases spanning the gap. CDR3 DNA sequence: TGTGCCAGCAGTGTGGGAGCGGGTCACGTAGACGAGCAGTACTTC. Its translation is CASSVGAGHVDEQYF.

The V and J genes are TRBV24-1 and TRBJ2-1; possibly TRBD2 for D (5 bases). Trimming took off 0 bases at V and 8 bases at J, with 10 bases between the two ends. This CDR3 comprises 14 residues. From germline, CDR1 is KGHDR and CDR2 SFDVKD. The CDR3 spells CATSDLRGSDEQFF. The CDR3 bases are TGTGCCACCAGTGATTTGCGGGGTAGCGATGAGCAGTTCTTC.

The rearrangement uses TRBV6-6 and TRBJ2-7, with D perhaps TRBD1 (6 bases). CDR3 length: 12 residues. With 6 bases removed from V and 5 bases from J, the gap between germline ends came to 11 bases. Germline CDR1 is MNHNY and CDR2 is SVGAGI (reference sequence). The CDR3 coding sequence is TGTGCCAGCAGCCGGCGGACAGACGAGCAGTACTTC. It yields the protein CASSRRTDEQYF.

The chain employs TRBV25-1 and TRBJ1-3, with a possible D match to TRBD1 (6 bases). CDR1 and CDR2 from the germline V gene are MGHDK and SYGVNS. V was shortened by 6 bases and J by 0 bases, with 18 bases between the two germline ends. The CDR3 has 17 residues. DNA for the CDR3: TGTGCCAGCAGGTCCCCTCTGGGGGCCTACTCTGGAAACACCATATATTTT. This translates into CASRSPLGAYSGNTIYF.

The count of this clone is one. The chain uses TRBV5-5 and TRBJ1-3; no firm D call. The germline V gene encodes CDR1 SGHKS and CDR2 YYEKEE (reference sequence). Trimming shortened V by 4 bases and J by 4 bases, and 12 bases separated the two germline ends. The CDR3 is 14 amino acids. CDR3 region: CASSPAVGGNTIYF. The CDR3 DNA sequence: TGTGCCAGCAGCCCAGCGGTGGGCGGAAACACCATATATTTT. Full variable domain (outside the CDR3, taken from reference TRBV5-5 and TRBJ1-3): DAGVTQSPTHLIKTRGQQVTLRCSPISGHKSVSWYQQVLGQGPQFIFQYYEKEERGRGNFPDRFSARQFPNYSSELNVNALLLGDSALYLCASSPAVGGNTIYFGEGSWLTVV.

This chain connects TRBV7-3 to TRBJ1-1, with TRBD1 as a possible D gene (5 bases). The CDR3 runs to 13 residues. The germline gives CDR1 SGHTA, CDR2 FQGTGA. The ends were cut back, 5 bases at V and 3 bases at J, with 10 bases in the middle. The CDR3 sequence: CASSRGDYTEAFF. The CDR3 DNA sequence: TGTGCCAGCAGCCGAGGGGACTACACTGAAGCTTTCTTT.

A single count supports this clone. The chain links TRBV5-1 to TRBJ2-2; no definite D call. Germline V CDR1 and CDR2: SGHRS, YFSETQ. This CDR3 spans 15 amino acids. The V and J ends lost 0 bases and 3 bases respectively, with 9 bases between them. The CDR3 sequence: CASSLVAGYTGELFF. CDR3 DNA sequence: TGCGCCAGCAGCTTGGTGGCAGGATACACCGGGGAGCTGTTTTTT.

The V gene is TRBV5-1, the J gene TRBJ1-1; D gene uncertain. The CDR3 runs to 14 residues. CDR1 is SGHRS, CDR2 YFSETQ, per germline. Between the trimmed V and J ends, which lost 4 bases and 1 base, there was a span of 11 bases. In DNA, the CDR3 is TGCGCCAGCAGCACCCTTCCCGGGAACACTGAAGCTTTCTTT. It is translated as CASSTLPGNTEAFF.

The rearrangement uses TRBV19 and TRBJ2-5; a weak D match, TRBD2 (7 bases). Germline CDR1 is LNHDA and CDR2 is SQIVND (reference sequence). The CDR3 is 13 amino acids. V lost 3 bases, J lost 5 bases, and 10 bases lay in between. As DNA, the CDR3 is TGTGCCAGTAGTATTGGGGGGGCGGAGACCCAGTACTTC. Its translation is CASSIGGAETQYF.